What follows are 17 T cell receptor beta chains derived from one specimen sequenced in a study of OX40 agonist ivuxolimab in advanced cancers. Using immunoSEQ multiplex PCR, the repertoire was profiled, and TCRdb retains in-frame clones only, with some absent. The sample holds almost 90,000 clones; approximately 87% are singletons and the top ten take around 1.5%. The sequencing here drew on CD4+ or CD8+ T cells sorted from blood, taken in a trial of the OX40 agonist ivuxolimab. These receptors all stem from an adult with an advanced solid tumor such as melanoma, head and neck, liver or kidney cancer.

This CDR3 reads CASSTGGVKPQHF. CDR3 DNA sequence: TGTGCCAGCAGTACGGGGGGAGTTAAGCCCCAGCATTTT. This chain links TRBV2 with TRBJ1-5; D might be TRBD1 (5 bases). Germline CDR1 SNHLY, CDR2 FYNNEI. The CDR3 has 13 amino acids. The V and J ends lost 5 bases and 8 bases respectively, with 13 bases between them.

The chain links TRBV7-9 to TRBJ1-2; D is possibly TRBD1 (5 bases). The CDR3 contains 14 residues. CDR1 and CDR2 from the germline V gene are SEHNR and FQNEAQ (reference sequence). Trimming pared 9 bases from V and 2 bases from J, leaving 16 bases between. CDR3 loop: CASGTMGKNYGYTF. The DNA of the CDR3 is TGTGCCAGTGGGACCATGGGAAAAAACTATGGCTACACCTTC. Full variable domain (missing parts from reference TRBV7-9 and TRBJ1-2): DTGVSQNPRHKITKRGQNVTFRCDPISEHNRLYWYRQTLGQGPEFLTYFQNEAQLEKSRLLSDRFSAERPKGSFSTLEIQRTEQGDSAMYLCASGTMGKNYGYTFGSGTRLTVV.

As concerns this clone: The same CDR3 is also encoded by other DNA sequences in this sample. The rearrangement links TRBV29-1 to TRBJ1-2, with 8 bases that match TRBD1. The V segment lost 7 bases and the J segment 8 bases; nucleotides outside the gene matches: 6. The CDR3 length is 11 residues. CDR1 SQVTM and CDR2 ANQGSEA come from the germline V gene. This CDR3 reads CSAYRGTGYTF. In DNA form, the CDR3 reads TGCAGCGCATACAGGGGGACGGGCTACACCTTC.

The chain recombines TRBV5-1 with TRBJ1-2, with 9 nucleotides matching TRBD1. The CDR3 has 14 residues. CDR1 and CDR2 (germline): SGHRS, YFSETQ. Trimming at V came to 0 bases and at J to 7 bases, leaving 4 bases not matched to a gene. Written as DNA, the CDR3 is TGCGCCAGCAGCTTGGTCCACAGGGGGCCTGGCTACACCTTC. This sequence encodes CASSLVHRGPGYTF.

The CDR3 nucleotides read TGTGCTAGTGCCTTGGTGGGAGGGGGCTACAATCAGCCCCAGCATTTT. It is translated as CASALVGGGYNQPQHF. The chain couples TRBV12-5 to TRBJ1-5, with 7 bases identical to TRBD1. The V gene's germline CDR1 is LGHNT and CDR2 FRNRAP. This CDR3 contains 16 residues. Trimming removed 7 bases from V and 3 bases from J; junction bases left unmatched: 12.

The chain has TRBV29-1 and TRBJ1-3, with TRBD1 as a possible D gene (5 bases). The CDR3 length is 11 residues. Trimming took 2 bases from V and 8 from J, leaving 7 bases between them. Germline V lookup: CDR1 SQVTM, CDR2 ANQGSEA. In DNA form, the CDR3 reads TGCAGCGTTGAACAGGGATACACCATATATTTT. Translation: CSVEQGYTIYF. The full variable domain, in which reference TRBV29-1 and TRBJ1-3 provide the parts outside the CDR3, is SAVISQKPSRDICQRGTSLTIQCQVDSQVTMMFWYRQQPGQSLTLIATANQGSEATYESGFVIDKFPISRPNLTFSTLTVSNMSPEDSSIYLCSVEQGYTIYFGEGSWLTVV.

This chain joins TRBV19 and TRBJ2-5, with TRBD1 identical over 7 bases. The V gene end was trimmed by 4 bases and the J gene end by 2 bases; junction bases not matched to a gene: 4. The CDR3 extends over 14 amino acids. Germline V gene data show CDR1 as LNHDA and CDR2 as SQIVND (reference sequence). The CDR3 coding sequence is TGTGCCAGTAGTACAGGGACAGTTCAAGAGACCCAGTACTTC. It yields the protein CASSTGTVQETQYF.

This clone was observed once. This chain links TRBV10-3 with TRBJ1-4; weak D call: TRBD1 (5 bases). Germline V lookup: CDR1 ENHRY, CDR2 SYGVKD. V was trimmed by 0 bases and J by 6 bases, leaving 8 bases between them. This CDR3 region has 14 residues. In DNA form, the CDR3 reads TGTGCCATCAGTGAGTCAAGGGGTCATGAAAAACTGTTTTTT. Protein product: CAISESRGHEKLFF.

The chain uses TRBV7-8 and TRBJ2-7; 11 bases are shared with TRBD2. The CDR3 sequence is 15 residues long. CDR1 is SGHVS, CDR2 FQNEAQ, per germline. V lost 5 bases to trimming and J lost 2 bases; unmatched junction nucleotides: 5. This CDR3 is CASSGGTSGTYEQYF. In nucleotides, the CDR3 is TGTGCCAGCAGCGGAGGGACTAGCGGAACCTACGAGCAGTACTTC.

This rearrangement joins TRBV19 to TRBJ2-3; 9 positions agree with TRBD2. This CDR3 region has 16 residues. In germline, CDR1 is LNHDA, CDR2 SQIVND (reference sequence). V trimming: 3 bases; J trimming: 3 bases; junction bases outside the gene matches: 7. The CDR3 region has the DNA TGTGCCAGTAGTATCCCGGGACTAGCAGGGACAGATACGCAGTATTTT. This gives the protein CASSIPGLAGTDTQYF. Supplemented by reference TRBV19 and TRBJ2-3, the full variable domain reads DGGITQSPKYLFRKEGQNVTLSCEQNLNHDAMYWYRQDPGQGLRLIYYSQIVNDFQKGDIAEGYSVSREKKESFPLTVTSAQKNPTAFYLCASSIPGLAGTDTQYFGPGTRLTVL.

The DNA of the CDR3 is TGTGCCAGCAGTTACTCGACGCTTGAGCAGTTCTTC. It is translated as CASSYSTLEQFF. This chain links TRBV6-6 with TRBJ2-1; D is undetermined. Trimming took off 0 bases at V and 9 bases at J, with 6 bases between the two ends. CDR1 and CDR2 from the germline V gene are MNHNY and SVGAGI (reference sequence). This CDR3 spans 12 amino acids.

This chain connects TRBV19 to TRBJ2-6; TRBD1 agrees at 9 bases. V shed 8 bases and J 0 bases; nucleotides not matched to a gene: 5. Germline CDR1 LNHDA, CDR2 SQIVND (reference sequence). The CDR3 has 16 amino acids. CDR3 residues: CASRTGVGSGANVLTF. CDR3 coding DNA: TGTGCCAGTCGGACAGGGGTGGGCTCTGGGGCCAACGTCCTGACTTTC. The full variable domain, with the rest looked up from reference TRBV19 and TRBJ2-6, is DGGITQSPKYLFRKEGQNVTLSCEQNLNHDAMYWYRQDPGQGLRLIYYSQIVNDFQKGDIAEGYSVSREKKESFPLTVTSAQKNPTAFYLCASRTGVGSGANVLTFGAGSRLTVL.

This clone was seen ten or more times. The chain joins TRBV29-1 to TRBJ2-2, with 14 bases identical to TRBD2. The junction had 12 bases not matched to a gene; V was cut back by 6 bases and J by 6 bases. The length of the CDR3 is 17 residues. Germline CDR1 is SQVTM and CDR2 is ANQGSEA. The CDR3 is CSVPRGTSGSLSGELFF. The CDR3 DNA sequence: TGCAGCGTCCCCCGCGGGACTAGCGGGAGTTTGTCCGGGGAGCTGTTTTTT.

The rearrangement links TRBV6-1 to TRBJ2-3, with a tentative D call TRBD1 (5 bases). CDR1 is MNHNS, CDR2 SASEGT, per germline. V was trimmed by 3 bases and J by 0 bases, leaving 10 bases between them. The CDR3 extends over 15 amino acids. This CDR3 is CASSEGLPSTDTQYF. The CDR3 DNA is TGTGCCAGCAGTGAGGGGCTACCTAGCACAGATACGCAGTATTTT.

This sequence joins TRBV5-1 and TRBJ2-2, with D maybe TRBD1 (5 bases). The CDR3 totals 16 residues. Germline CDR1 and CDR2: SGHRS and YFSETQ. Trimming took 0 bases from V and 1 from J, leaving 10 bases between them. In nucleotides, the CDR3 is TGCGCCAGCAGCTTGGGGCAGGGCCTGAACACCGGGGAGCTGTTTTTT. Protein product: CASSLGQGLNTGELFF. The variable domain in full, completed from reference TRBV5-1 and TRBJ2-2, reads KAGVTQTPRYLIKTRGQQVTLSCSPISGHRSVSWYQQTPGQGLQFLFEYFSETQRNKGNFPGRFSGRQFSNSRSEMNVSTLELGDSALYLCASSLGQGLNTGELFFGEGSRLTVL.

This clone was observed a single time. The V call is TRBV5-1, the J call TRBJ2-5; D assignment may be TRBD1 or TRBD2 (5 bases each). Germline CDR1 and CDR2: SGHRS and YFSETQ. The V end was cut by 5 bases, the J end by 2 bases, with 10 bases between. The CDR3 runs 13 residues. CDR3 DNA sequence: TGCGCCAGCAGGGGGACGTCTCAAGAGACCCAGTACTTC. Its protein product is CASRGTSQETQYF.

Regarding this clone: The same CDR3 is also encoded by other DNA sequences in this sample. This chain links TRBV18 with TRBJ1-2; D is undetermined. The germline V and J ends were trimmed by 3 bases and 2 bases, with 7 bases remaining between them. The CDR3 covers 13 residues. Germline CDR1 reads KGHSH; CDR2 reads LQKENI. CDR3 nucleotide sequence: TGTGCCAGCTCACCCGACGGCAACTATGGCTACACCTTC. This codes for CASSPDGNYGYTF.